This T cell receptor (beta chain) emerged from a study of blood T cell repertoires in COVID-19. As for the study in general: Donors in the United States, Italy and Spain gave samples during acute or convalescent COVID-19.

How the authors handled the data: Estimated nucleated cell counts came from reference gene primer amplification. Measured with immunoSEQ multiplex PCR; TCRdb has only the in-frame clones, and not every one. V, J and clone size are taken as reported in that table, and D and trimming were inferred from the DNA itself. There are 150,000 to 190,000 clones in the sample; under 85% occur only once, and about 3.8% lies in the top ten. The sample holds a few counts of this clone. The CDR3 covers 14 residues. Trimming removed 2 bases from V and 9 bases from J, with 12 bases in between. Germline loops: CDR1 SGHRS, CDR2 YFSETQ.

The gene calls are TRBV5-1 and TRBJ1-6, with D hard to call. The sequenced sample consisted of peripheral blood. This receptor was identified in a woman aged 80 or over with acute or convalescent COVID-19. CDR3 sequence (DNA): TGCGCCAGCAGCTTTACCGGGGAAAGTTCACCCCTCCACTTT. It yields the protein CASSFTGESSPLHF.